This TCR beta chain stems from a study of cytomegalovirus exposure and HLA in healthy donors. Primers included in the PCR were 60 Vbeta and 13 Jbeta primers. Clones were sequenced by immunoSEQ multiplex PCR, and TCRdb holds only the in-frame ones, with some missing. The data show roughly 220,000 clones, 80% to 90% seen once. CDR3 length: 9 amino acids. V lost 5 bases to trimming and J lost 6 bases, with 4 bases between them. The germline CDR1 and CDR2 sequences are DFQATT and SNEGSKA (reference sequence). This chain links TRBV20-1 with TRBJ1-2; the D is unclear. The clonotype originates from a man younger than 45 in good health and CMV-seronegative. Sequencing used PBMCs. CDR3 region: CSAVNGYTF. In DNA form, the CDR3 reads TGCAGTGCTGTAAATGGCTACACCTTC.